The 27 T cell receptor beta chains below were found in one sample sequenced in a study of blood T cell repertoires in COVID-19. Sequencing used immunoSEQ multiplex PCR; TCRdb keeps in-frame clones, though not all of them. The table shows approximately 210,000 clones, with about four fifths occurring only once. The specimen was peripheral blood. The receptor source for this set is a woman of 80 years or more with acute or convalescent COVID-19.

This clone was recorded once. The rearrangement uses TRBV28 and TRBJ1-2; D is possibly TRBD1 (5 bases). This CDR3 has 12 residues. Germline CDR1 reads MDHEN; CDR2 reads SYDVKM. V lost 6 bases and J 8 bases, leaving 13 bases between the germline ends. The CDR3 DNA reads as TGTGCCAGCAGCCCGGGGGGGGTGGGCTACACCTTC. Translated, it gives CASSPGGVGYTF.

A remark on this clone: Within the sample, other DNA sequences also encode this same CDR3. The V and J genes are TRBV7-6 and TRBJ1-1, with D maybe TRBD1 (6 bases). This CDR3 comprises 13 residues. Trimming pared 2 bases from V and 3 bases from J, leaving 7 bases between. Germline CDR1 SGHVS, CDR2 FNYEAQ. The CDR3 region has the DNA TGTGCCAGCAGCTTATCAGGGGACACTGAAGCTTTCTTT. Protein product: CASSLSGDTEAFF.

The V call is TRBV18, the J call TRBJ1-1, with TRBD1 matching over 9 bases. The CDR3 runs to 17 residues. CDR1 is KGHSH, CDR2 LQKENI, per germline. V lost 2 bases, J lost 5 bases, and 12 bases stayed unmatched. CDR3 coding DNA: TGTGCCAGCTCACCAAAGACCGGGACAGGGAGTGGAACTGAAGCTTTCTTT. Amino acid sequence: CASSPKTGTGSGTEAFF.

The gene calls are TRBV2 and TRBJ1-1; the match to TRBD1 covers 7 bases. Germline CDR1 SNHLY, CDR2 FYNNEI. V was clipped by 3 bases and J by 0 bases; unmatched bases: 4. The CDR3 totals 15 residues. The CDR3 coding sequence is TGTGCCAGCAGTGAGGCGGGACAGTTGAACACTGAAGCTTTCTTT. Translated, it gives CASSEAGQLNTEAFF. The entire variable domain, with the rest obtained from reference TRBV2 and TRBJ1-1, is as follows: EPEVTQTPSHQVTQMGQEVILRCVPISNHLYFYWYRQILGQKVEFLVSFYNNEISEKSEIFDDQFSVERPDGSNFTLKIRSTKLEDSAMYFCASSEAGQLNTEAFFGQGTRLTVV.

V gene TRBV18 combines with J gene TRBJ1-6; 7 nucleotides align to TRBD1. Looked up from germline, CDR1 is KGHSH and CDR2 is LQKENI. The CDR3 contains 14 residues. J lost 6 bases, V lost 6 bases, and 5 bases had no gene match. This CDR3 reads CASSPGTANSPLHF. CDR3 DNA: TGTGCCAGCTCCCCCGGGACAGCTAATTCACCCCTCCACTTT. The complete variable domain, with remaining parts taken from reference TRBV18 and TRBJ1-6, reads NAGVMQNPRHLVRRRGQEARLRCSPMKGHSHVYWYRQLPEEGLKFMVYLQKENIIDESGMPKERFSAEFPKEGPSILRIQQVVRGDSAAYFCASSPGTANSPLHFGNGTRLTVT.

For the CDR3, the DNA is TGTGCCAGCAGCTTAGACGGGATCGGCAATCAGCCCCAGCATTTT. Residues: CASSLDGIGNQPQHF. The chain couples TRBV7-9 to TRBJ1-5; no clear D. Germline V CDR1 and CDR2: SEHNR, FQNEAQ (reference sequence). The V gene lost 1 base and the J gene lost 2 bases, with 9 bases spanning the gap. CDR3 length equals 15 residues.

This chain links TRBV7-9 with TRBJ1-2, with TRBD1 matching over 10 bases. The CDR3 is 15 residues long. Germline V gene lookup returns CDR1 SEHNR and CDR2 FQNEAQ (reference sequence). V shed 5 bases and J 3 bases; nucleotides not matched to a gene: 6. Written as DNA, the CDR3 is TGTGCCAGCAGCCCCCGGGACAGGGGACACTATGGCTACACCTTC. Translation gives CASSPRDRGHYGYTF.

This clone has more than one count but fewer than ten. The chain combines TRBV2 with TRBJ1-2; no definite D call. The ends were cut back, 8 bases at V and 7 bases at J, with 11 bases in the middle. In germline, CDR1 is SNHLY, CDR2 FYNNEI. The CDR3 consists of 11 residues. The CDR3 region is CASRDWGGYTF. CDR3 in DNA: TGTGCCAGCCGGGATTGGGGTGGCTACACCTTC.

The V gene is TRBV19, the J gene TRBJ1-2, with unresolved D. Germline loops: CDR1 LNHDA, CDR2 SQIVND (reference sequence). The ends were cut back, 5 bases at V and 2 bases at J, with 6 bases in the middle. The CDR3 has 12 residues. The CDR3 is CASSYQNYGYTF. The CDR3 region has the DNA TGTGCCAGTAGTTACCAGAACTATGGCTACACCTTC.

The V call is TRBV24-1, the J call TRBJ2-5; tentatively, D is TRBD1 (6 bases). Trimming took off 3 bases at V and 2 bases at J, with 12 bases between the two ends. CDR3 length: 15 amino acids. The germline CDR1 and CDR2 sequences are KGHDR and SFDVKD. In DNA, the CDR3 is TGTGCCACCAGTGATACCGGGACAACTCAAGAGACCCAGTACTTC. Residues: CATSDTGTTQETQYF.

DNA for the CDR3: TGTGCCAGCAGCGCGCGGACAGGGGCAGACGAGCAGTACTTC. Protein sequence: CASSARTGADEQYF. V gene TRBV7-9 combines with J gene TRBJ2-7; TRBD1 aligns across 9 bases. Germline V gene data show CDR1 as SEHNR and CDR2 as FQNEAQ (reference sequence). V was clipped by 5 bases and J by 5 bases; unmatched bases: 7. The CDR3 has 14 residues.

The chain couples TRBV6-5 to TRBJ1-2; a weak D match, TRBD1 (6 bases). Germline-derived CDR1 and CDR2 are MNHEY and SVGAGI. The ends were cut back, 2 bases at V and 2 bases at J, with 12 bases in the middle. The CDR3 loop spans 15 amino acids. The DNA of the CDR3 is TGTGCCAGCAGTTACACCACCACAGGGAACTATGGCTACACCTTC. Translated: CASSYTTTGNYGYTF.

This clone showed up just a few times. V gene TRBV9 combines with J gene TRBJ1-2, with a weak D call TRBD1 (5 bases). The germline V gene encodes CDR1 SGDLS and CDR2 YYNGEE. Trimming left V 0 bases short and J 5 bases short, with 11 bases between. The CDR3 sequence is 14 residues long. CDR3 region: CASSVGPPGYGYTF. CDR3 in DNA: TGTGCCAGCAGCGTAGGACCCCCAGGGTATGGCTACACCTTC.

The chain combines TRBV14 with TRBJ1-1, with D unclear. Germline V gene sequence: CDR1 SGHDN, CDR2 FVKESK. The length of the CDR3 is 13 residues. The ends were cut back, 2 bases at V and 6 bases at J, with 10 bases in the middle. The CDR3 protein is CASSQTTGSEAFF. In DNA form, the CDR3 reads TGTGCCAGCAGCCAAACCACGGGGTCTGAAGCTTTCTTT.

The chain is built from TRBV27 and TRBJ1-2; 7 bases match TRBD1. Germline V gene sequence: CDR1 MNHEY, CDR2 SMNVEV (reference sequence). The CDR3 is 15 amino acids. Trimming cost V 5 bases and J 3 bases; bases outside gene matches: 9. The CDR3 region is CASSGTVRPHYGYTF. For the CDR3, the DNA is TGTGCCAGCAGTGGGACAGTGAGGCCCCACTATGGCTACACCTTC.

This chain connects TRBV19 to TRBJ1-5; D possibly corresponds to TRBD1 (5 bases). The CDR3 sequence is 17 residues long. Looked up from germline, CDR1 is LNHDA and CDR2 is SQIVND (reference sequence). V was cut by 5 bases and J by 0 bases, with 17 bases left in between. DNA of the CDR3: TGTGCCAGTAGTGGGCGGTGGGGCGGTAATAGCAATCAGCCCCAGCATTTT. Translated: CASSGRWGGNSNQPQHF.

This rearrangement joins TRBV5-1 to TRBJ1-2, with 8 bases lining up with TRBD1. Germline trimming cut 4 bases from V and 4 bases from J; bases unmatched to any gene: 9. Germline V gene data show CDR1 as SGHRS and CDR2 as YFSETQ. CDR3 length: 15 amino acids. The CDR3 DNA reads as TGCGCCAGCAGCCCCACCGACAGGGGCTCCTATGGCTACACCTTC. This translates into CASSPTDRGSYGYTF. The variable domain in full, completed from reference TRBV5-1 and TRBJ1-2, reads KAGVTQTPRYLIKTRGQQVTLSCSPISGHRSVSWYQQTPGQGLQFLFEYFSETQRNKGNFPGRFSGRQFSNSRSEMNVSTLELGDSALYLCASSPTDRGSYGYTFGSGTRLTVV.

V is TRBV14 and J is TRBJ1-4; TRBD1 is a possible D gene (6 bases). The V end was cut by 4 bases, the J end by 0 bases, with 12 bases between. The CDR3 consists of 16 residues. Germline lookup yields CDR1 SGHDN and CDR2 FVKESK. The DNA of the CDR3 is TGTGCCAGCAGCCCCCGAAGACAGGCAACTAATGAAAAACTGTTTTTT. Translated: CASSPRRQATNEKLFF.

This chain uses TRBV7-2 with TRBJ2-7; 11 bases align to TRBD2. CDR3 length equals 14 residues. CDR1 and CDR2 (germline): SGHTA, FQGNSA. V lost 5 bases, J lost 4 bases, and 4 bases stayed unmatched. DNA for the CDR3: TGTGCCAGCAGCGAGGGGACTAGCGGTTACGAGCAGTACTTC. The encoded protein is CASSEGTSGYEQYF.

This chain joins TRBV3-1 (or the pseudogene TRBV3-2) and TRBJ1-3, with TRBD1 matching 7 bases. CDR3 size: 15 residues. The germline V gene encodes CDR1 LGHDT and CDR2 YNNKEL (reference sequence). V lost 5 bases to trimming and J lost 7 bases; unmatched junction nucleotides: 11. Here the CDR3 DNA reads TGTGCCAGCAGCAGACCCACAGGGGTCGCCAACACCATATATTTT. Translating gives CASSRPTGVANTIYF.

The DNA of the CDR3 is TGTGCCAGCAGCTTGGCTGGGATTTTACAGGGGGAGAACACTGAAGCTTTCTTT. Translated: CASSLAGILQGENTEAFF. This chain joins TRBV5-4 and TRBJ1-1; 8 bases align to TRBD1. The CDR3 length is 18 residues. With 0 bases clipped from V and 1 base from J, the junction kept 11 bases outside the gene matches. Germline V gives CDR1 SGHNT, CDR2 YYREEE (reference sequence).

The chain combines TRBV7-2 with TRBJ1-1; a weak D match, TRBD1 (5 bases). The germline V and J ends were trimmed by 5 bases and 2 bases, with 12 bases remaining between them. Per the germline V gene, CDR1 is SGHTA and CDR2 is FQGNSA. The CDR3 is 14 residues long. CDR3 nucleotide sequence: TGTGCCAGCAGCCTACAGGCTACCAACACTGAAGCTTTCTTT. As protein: CASSLQATNTEAFF.

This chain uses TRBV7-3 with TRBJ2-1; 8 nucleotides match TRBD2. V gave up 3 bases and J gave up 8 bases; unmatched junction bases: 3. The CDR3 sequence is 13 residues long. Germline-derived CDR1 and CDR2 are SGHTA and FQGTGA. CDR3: CASSFGGADEQFF. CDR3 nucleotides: TGTGCCAGCAGCTTCGGGGGGGCTGATGAGCAGTTCTTC.

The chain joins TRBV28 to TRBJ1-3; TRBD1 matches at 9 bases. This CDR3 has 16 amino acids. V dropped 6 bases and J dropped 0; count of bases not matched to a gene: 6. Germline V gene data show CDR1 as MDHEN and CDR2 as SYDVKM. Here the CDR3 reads CASSTRTGVSGNTIYF. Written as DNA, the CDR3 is TGTGCCAGCAGCACAAGGACAGGGGTCTCTGGAAACACCATATATTTT. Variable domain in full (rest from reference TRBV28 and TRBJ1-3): DVKVTQSSRYLVKRTGEKVFLECVQDMDHENMFWYRQDPGLGLRLIYFSYDVKMKEKGDIPEGYSVSREKKERFSLILESASTNQTSMYLCASSTRTGVSGNTIYFGEGSWLTVV.

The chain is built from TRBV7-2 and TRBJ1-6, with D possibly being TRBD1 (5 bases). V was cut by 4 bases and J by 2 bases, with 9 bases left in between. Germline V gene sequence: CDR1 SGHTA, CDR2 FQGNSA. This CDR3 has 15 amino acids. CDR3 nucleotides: TGTGCCAGCAGCTCCCAGACAGCCTATAATTCACCCCTCCACTTT. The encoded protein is CASSSQTAYNSPLHF.

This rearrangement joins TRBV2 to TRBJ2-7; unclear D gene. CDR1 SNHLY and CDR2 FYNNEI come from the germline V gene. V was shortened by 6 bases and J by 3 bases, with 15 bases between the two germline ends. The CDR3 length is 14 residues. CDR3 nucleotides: TGTGCCAGCAGCGCCGCCTTAGTTCGCTACGAGCAGTACTTC. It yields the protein CASSAALVRYEQYF. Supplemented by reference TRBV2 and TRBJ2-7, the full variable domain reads EPEVTQTPSHQVTQMGQEVILRCVPISNHLYFYWYRQILGQKVEFLVSFYNNEISEKSEIFDDQFSVERPDGSNFTLKIRSTKLEDSAMYFCASSAALVRYEQYFGPGTRLTVT.

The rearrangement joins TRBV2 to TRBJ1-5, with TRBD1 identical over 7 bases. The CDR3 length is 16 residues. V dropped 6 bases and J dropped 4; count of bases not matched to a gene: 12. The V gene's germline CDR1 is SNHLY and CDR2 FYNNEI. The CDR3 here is CASRGDRDGRNQPQHF. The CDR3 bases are TGTGCCAGCAGAGGAGACAGGGACGGACGTAATCAGCCCCAGCATTTT.